The next 7 T cell receptor beta chains were all read from a single sample in a study of cytomegalovirus exposure and HLA in healthy donors. 13 Jbeta primers and 60 Vbeta primers were used for the PCR. The repertoire was sequenced with immunoSEQ multiplex PCR; TCRdb's copy has only in-frame clones and lacks some. The data hold under 140,000 clones, with 76% observed a single time. Sequencing input: PBMCs. The receptor set was obtained from a man aged 25 to 40 in good health and CMV-seropositive.

The chain employs TRBV5-1 and TRBJ2-7, with 9 bases fitting TRBD1. Germline V lookup: CDR1 SGHRS, CDR2 YFSETQ. The ends lost 4 bases at V and 6 bases at J; junction bases unmatched: 8. The CDR3 has 14 amino acids. The CDR3 DNA follows: TGCGCCAGCAGCGCGGGACAGGGAAGCTTCGAGCAGTACTTC. Protein sequence: CASSAGQGSFEQYF.

The V and J genes are TRBV30 and TRBJ2-3; weak D call: TRBD1 (6 bases). The germline V gene has CDR1 GTSNPN and CDR2 SVGIG (reference sequence). The V end lost 4 bases, the J end lost 12 bases, and 17 bases lay between the germline ends. The CDR3 is made up of 12 amino acids. The DNA of the CDR3 is TGTGCCTGGAACCATATAACAGGGTTTCAGTATTTT. It is translated as CAWNHITGFQYF.

V is TRBV28 and J is TRBJ1-4, with a tentative D call TRBD1 (5 bases). Per germline, CDR1 MDHEN and CDR2 SYDVKM. The CDR3 contains 20 residues. Trimming took 1 base from V and 1 from J, leaving 22 bases between them. The DNA for the CDR3 is TGTGCCAGCAGTTTATTTAGTGGGGGGAGAACGTCGTTAACTAATGAAAAACTGTTTTTT. Amino acid sequence: CASSLFSGGRTSLTNEKLFF.

The J gene is TRBJ2-1, the V gene TRBV12-5; possible D gene TRBD2, 6 bases. The CDR3 is 15 amino acids. Germline CDR1 reads LGHNT; CDR2 reads FRNRAP. Deletions cut 0 bases from V and 4 bases from J, with 10 bases between. The CDR3 DNA is TGTGCTAGTGGTTTGGTACAAGGAGGGTACAATGAGCAGTTCTTC. Amino acids: CASGLVQGGYNEQFF.

The rearrangement links TRBV9 to TRBJ1-1, with 8 bases lining up with TRBD1. The CDR3 is made up of 16 amino acids. From germline, CDR1 is SGDLS and CDR2 YYNGEE. J gave up 1 base and V 3 bases, and 8 bases lay outside the gene matches. The CDR3 protein is CASSALDRVKNTEAFF. The CDR3 DNA reads as TGTGCCAGCAGCGCCTTGGACAGGGTTAAGAACACTGAAGCTTTCTTT.

This chain links TRBV18 with TRBJ2-3; 12 bases are a match to TRBD2. CDR1 and CDR2 from the germline V gene are KGHSH and LQKENI. This CDR3 comprises 16 residues. CDR3 sequence reads: CRSGTSGFLGTDTQYF. For the CDR3, the DNA is TGTAGGTCCGGGACTAGCGGGTTCCTCGGCACAGATACGCAGTATTTT.

The chain recombines TRBV4-3 with TRBJ2-1; 11 bases line up with TRBD2. CDR3 length: 17 amino acids. The trim removed 0 bases at V and 9 bases at J, leaving 10 bases unmatched. The V gene's germline CDR1 is LGHNA and CDR2 YSLEER. The CDR3 is CASSQEESSGGAGEQFF. The CDR3 nucleotides read TGCGCCAGCAGCCAAGAGGAGAGTAGCGGGGGGGCGGGTGAGCAGTTCTTC.